This record concerns one T cell receptor (beta chain) sequence. The length of the CDR3 is 12 residues. Trimming took off 6 bases at V and 7 bases at J, with 7 bases between the two ends. Germline V gene data show CDR1 as SEHNR and CDR2 as FQNEAQ (reference sequence). This sample was taken from a study of blood T cell repertoires in COVID-19. Overall study: The origin of the acute and convalescent COVID-19 samples was the United States, Italy and Spain. From T cells, B-cell-depleted T cells, or PBMCs came the material, which was cDNA or gDNA.

In the original analysis: By means of reference gene primer amplification, nucleated cell counts were estimated. TCRdb keeps only in-frame clones here, not all; method: immunoSEQ multiplex PCR. D and trimming were read from the DNA, whereas the V and J calls and clone size are those reported in that table. The table shows approximately 220,000 clones, with approximately 80% occurring only once. V usage is TRBV7-9 and J usage is TRBJ1-6; D is ambiguous. The sample taken for sequencing was peripheral blood. This TCR derives from a woman between 70 and 85 years old with acute or convalescent COVID-19. The CDR3 DNA sequence: TGTGCCAGCAGGGAGGAGAATTCACCCCTCCACTTT. Its translation is CASREENSPLHF.